A single sample is the source of the 2 T cell receptor beta chains below, sequenced in a study of Graves' ophthalmopathy and Graves' hyperthyroidism. Researchers took RNA transcripts and amplified TCR beta CDR3 regions from them. HTBI primers primed a first-round RT-PCR, and a second-round multiplex PCR followed. One entry per CDR3 protein, called by TCRdb with MiXCR from the multiplex PCR reads. This sample has hundreds of thousands of distinct CDR3 sequences, with about 41% found just once. The specimen sequenced was peripheral blood. The origin of the receptors is an adult man with Graves' ophthalmopathy.

This clonotype was seen a handful of times. The chain combines TRBV6-5 with TRBJ1-2, with D maybe TRBD1 (5 bases). CDR1 is MNHEY, CDR2 SVGAGI, per germline. The germline V and J ends were trimmed by 0 bases and 6 bases, with 14 bases remaining between them. This CDR3 has 15 amino acids. As DNA, the CDR3 is TGTGCCAGCAGTTACTCGCAGGGAGGTTCGGATGGCTACACCTTC. It encodes CASSYSQGGSDGYTF.

The chain has TRBV27 and TRBJ1-6; no firm D call. Germline CDR1 and CDR2: MNHEY and SMNVEV (reference sequence). The CDR3 extends over 13 amino acids. The V end lost 2 bases, the J end lost 6 bases, and 5 bases lay between the germline ends. In DNA, the CDR3 is TGTGCCAGCAGTTTACTAATTAATTCACCCCTCCACTTT. Amino acids: CASSLLINSPLHF.